This passage covers 11 T cell receptor beta chains from one sample sequenced in a study of regulatory dendritic cells for organ transplantation. Profiling relied on immunoSEQ multiplex PCR, and the TCRdb table lists in-frame clones only, not all of them. The top ten hold about 19% of the sample, which has some 10,000 clones, roughly two thirds seen once. The specimen was memory CD8+ T cells from blood. Subset here: CD45RO+ memory T cells. The source is a human donor in good health.

This chain links TRBV7-2 with TRBJ1-2; the match to TRBD1 covers 7 bases. Germline V CDR1 and CDR2: SGHTA, FQGNSA. This CDR3 has 15 residues. The trim removed 5 bases at V and 4 bases at J, leaving 10 bases unmatched. CDR3: CASSAPGQRIYGYTF. CDR3 coding DNA: TGTGCCAGCAGCGCACCGGGACAGCGTATCTATGGCTACACCTTC.

This clone was counted a single time. The V call is TRBV4-3, the J call TRBJ2-7; 9 bases are shared with TRBD1. This CDR3 has 15 residues. Trimming cost V 3 bases and J 2 bases; bases outside gene matches: 5. Per germline, CDR1 LGHNA and CDR2 YSLEER. CDR3 DNA sequence: TGCGCCAGCAGCCAGGACAGGGGAAGCGCCTACGAGCAGTACTTC. Its translation is CASSQDRGSAYEQYF.

This clone was seen only a few times. The rearrangement links TRBV4-2 to TRBJ2-3, with TRBD2 matching 11 bases. The CDR3 sequence is 18 residues long. The germline CDR1 and CDR2 sequences are LGHNA and YNFKEQ. J lost 0 bases, V lost 4 bases, and 9 bases had no gene match. For the CDR3, the DNA is TGTGCCAGCAGCCCGGGAGTAGCGGGGGGGCCGAGCACAGATACGCAGTATTTT. This encodes CASSPGVAGGPSTDTQYF.

The chain recombines TRBV6-5 with TRBJ1-1; TRBD1 matches 7 bases. The V gene end was trimmed by 5 bases and the J gene end by 11 bases; junction bases not matched to a gene: 11. The germline CDR1 and CDR2 sequences are MNHEY and SVGAGI. This CDR3 contains 13 residues. The CDR3 spells CASSLTETGWAFF. DNA of the CDR3: TGTGCCAGCAGTCTAACCGAGACAGGGTGGGCTTTCTTT.

The rearrangement joins TRBV2 to TRBJ1-2; D perhaps matches TRBD1 (6 bases). V was trimmed by 9 bases and J by 5 bases, leaving 13 bases between them. The CDR3 sequence is 12 residues long. Germline V CDR1 and CDR2: SNHLY, FYNNEI. The CDR3 sequence: CASQTGEYGYTF. The CDR3 DNA reads as TGTGCCAGTCAGACAGGTGAATATGGCTACACCTTC.

There are a few counts of this clone. The chain has TRBV15 and TRBJ1-1, with D unclear. The germline gives CDR1 LNHNV, CDR2 YYDKDF (reference sequence). V was clipped by 0 bases and J by 11 bases, with 13 bases between them. The CDR3 loop spans 13 amino acids. DNA of the CDR3: TGTGCCACCAGCAGAGATTTTCGGGGAGGGGCTTTCTTT. This gives the protein CATSRDFRGGAFF.

This clone appeared a few times. This chain links TRBV6-4 with TRBJ2-1; 13 bases fit TRBD2. This CDR3 has 15 amino acids. The V gene end was trimmed by 5 bases and the J gene end by 6 bases; junction bases not matched to a gene: 4. In germline, CDR1 is MRHNA, CDR2 SNTAGT. This CDR3 is CASSPLAGGPNEQFF. In nucleotides, the CDR3 is TGTGCCAGCAGTCCACTAGCGGGGGGGCCCAATGAGCAGTTCTTC.

The rearrangement joins TRBV29-1 to TRBJ2-1; 14 nucleotides agree with TRBD2. This CDR3 contains 14 residues. J was trimmed by 9 bases and V by 4 bases; bases with no gene match: 5. Germline CDR1 and CDR2: SQVTM and ANQGSEA. In DNA form, the CDR3 reads TGCAGCGTTGTGGGGACTAGCGGGAGCAGTGAGCAGTTCTTC. Translated: CSVVGTSGSSEQFF.

The J gene is TRBJ1-6, the V gene TRBV7-6; D is uncertain. Germline V gives CDR1 SGHVS, CDR2 FNYEAQ. V lost 2 bases, J lost 5 bases, and 28 bases lay in between. The CDR3 runs 21 residues. CDR3 DNA: TGTGCCAGCAGCTTAACAAGGGTGGACTTACCACAGAAGGAGAATAATTCACCCCTCCACTTT. Its translation is CASSLTRVDLPQKENNSPLHF.

The CDR3, as DNA: TGTGCCAGCAGCCGGGAGTATAATTCACCCCTCCACTTT. Translation: CASSREYNSPLHF. The chain carries TRBV4-2 and TRBJ1-6; unclear D gene. V was trimmed by 4 bases and J by 4 bases, leaving 5 bases between them. Looked up from germline, CDR1 is LGHNA and CDR2 is YNFKEQ. This CDR3 comprises 13 residues.

This CDR3 reads CASSFRDSRHYGYTF. CDR3 bases: TGTGCCAGCAGTTTCAGGGACAGCCGGCACTATGGCTACACCTTC. The chain is built from TRBV27 and TRBJ1-2; 7 positions agree with TRBD1. CDR3 length: 15 residues. Germline V gene sequence: CDR1 MNHEY, CDR2 SMNVEV (reference sequence). V was pared by 3 bases and J by 3 bases, with 7 bases of the junction left unmatched.